A selection of T cell receptor beta chains follows, all from one sample in a study of blood T cell repertoires in COVID-19. The method was immunoSEQ multiplex PCR; TCRdb's version includes in-frame clones alone and lacks a portion of them. The table shows some 420,000 clones, with around 87% occurring only once. Sequenced input: PBMCs or T cells enriched from blood (not recorded which). These TCRs come from a man in his thirties or forties who had recovered from COVID-19. Both conserved end residues are part of each CDR3. The D gene is left open where the match is weak. The listing skips clone size in some rows; elsewhere it reads once, few, many or a size class.

J	size	V	D	CDR3	DNA
TRBJ2-7	-	TRBV3-1/TRBV3-2	TRBD1	CASSQPGGGSSYEQYF	TGTGCCAGCAGCCAGCCAGGGGGCGGAAGCTCCTACGAGCAGTACTTC
TRBJ2-7	-	TRBV18	TRBD1	CASSPRTGRNEQYF	TGTGCCAGCTCACCCCGGACAGGGAGGAACGAGCAGTACTTC
TRBJ1-2	few	TRBV19	TRBD1	CASKRQDREVGGYTF	TGTGCCAGTAAACGTCAGGACAGGGAAGTTGGTGGCTACACCTTC
TRBJ1-5	few	TRBV18	TRBD1	CASSLLGTEGQPQHF	TGTGCCAGCTCCCTGCTAGGGACAGAGGGGCAGCCCCAGCATTTT
TRBJ1-2	-	TRBV5-1	TRBD1	CASSATPGQGSGYTF	TGCGCCAGCAGCGCAACCCCGGGACAGGGAAGTGGCTACACCTTC
TRBJ1-4	-	TRBV4-2	TRBD1	CASSPMLLTGGKGEKLFF	TGTGCCAGCAGCCCGATGCTACTGACAGGGGGCAAAGGAGAAAAACTGTTTTTT
TRBJ2-5	few	TRBV4-1	TRBD2	CASSQDSPGGKETQYF	TGCGCCAGCAGCCAAGATTCTCCGGGAGGGAAGGAGACCCAGTACTTC
TRBJ1-4	-	TRBV19	TRBD1	CASTPPGGEKLFF	TGTGCCAGTACCCCACCAGGGGGTGAAAAACTGTTTTTT
TRBJ1-1	-	TRBV29-1	-	CSVAGVNTEAFF	TGCAGCGTAGCAGGGGTTAACACTGAAGCTTTCTTT
TRBJ2-1	-	TRBV6-6	TRBD2	CASSYSPGLAYEQFF	TGTGCCAGCAGTTATTCTCCGGGACTAGCCTATGAGCAGTTCTTC
TRBJ2-1	-	TRBV6-5	TRBD1	CASGTGTGGYNEQFF	TGTGCCAGCGGGACCGGGACAGGGGGCTACAATGAGCAGTTCTTC
TRBJ2-1	once	TRBV12-5	TRBD2	CASGSSGLAGHNEQFF	TGTGCTAGTGGTTCCTCGGGACTAGCGGGGCACAATGAGCAGTTCTTC